Below, 3 T cell receptor beta chains from the same sample are listed, as sequenced in a study of blood T cell repertoires in COVID-19. TCRdb's table, derived via immunoSEQ multiplex PCR, lists solely in-frame clones and lacks some. The table lists approximately 300,000 clones, 70% to 90% of them singletons. The sample comprised peripheral blood. These receptors originate from a human donor with COVID-19, enrolled during active disease. The donor label of this sample is uncertain.

The V gene is TRBV5-6, the J gene TRBJ1-2, with 12 bases identical to TRBD1. This CDR3 is 16 amino acids long. The germline V gene has CDR1 SGHDT and CDR2 YYEEEE. After removal of 4 bases from V and 4 bases from J, the junction contained 8 bases not matched to a gene. The CDR3 region has the DNA TGTGCCAGCAGCGGGGACAGGGGGCGCCCAGGCTATGGCTACACCTTC. It translates to CASSGDRGRPGYGYTF.

The chain uses TRBV28 and TRBJ2-1; the D gene is possibly TRBD1 (9 bases). This CDR3 has 21 residues. V was clipped by 4 bases and J by 0 bases, with 28 bases between them. Per the germline V gene, CDR1 is MDHEN and CDR2 is SYDVKM. Here the CDR3 DNA reads TGTGCCAGCAGTTCACCCCGGACAGGGGAGACGAGCGGGAGCTCCTACAATGAGCAGTTCTTC. This gives the protein CASSSPRTGETSGSSYNEQFF. Together with reference TRBV28 and TRBJ2-1, the CDR3 gives the full variable domain: DVKVTQSSRYLVKRTGEKVFLECVQDMDHENMFWYRQDPGLGLRLIYFSYDVKMKEKGDIPEGYSVSREKKERFSLILESASTNQTSMYLCASSSPRTGETSGSSYNEQFFGPGTRLTVL.

The rearrangement uses TRBV19 and TRBJ2-7, with 8 bases lining up with TRBD1. The V and J ends lost 7 bases and 7 bases, in that order; junction bases with no gene match: 12. CDR1 is LNHDA and CDR2 is SQIVND in the germline V gene (reference sequence). This CDR3 region has 14 residues. For the CDR3, the DNA is TGTGCCAGTACGGATTCATCCAGGGGGCAAGAGCAGTACTTC. Its protein product is CASTDSSRGQEQYF.